This TCR beta chain was identified in a study of cytomegalovirus exposure and HLA in healthy donors. V was shortened by 5 bases and J by 4 bases, with 12 bases between the two germline ends. The CDR3 loop spans 13 amino acids. CDR1 and CDR2 (germline): SNHLY, FYNNEI. PCR employed 60 Vbeta and 13 Jbeta primers. Clones were read by immunoSEQ multiplex PCR, and TCRdb kept only the in-frame ones, dropping some. Of roughly 130,000 clones in the sample, around 77% are singletons; the top ten hold around 5%. This chain connects TRBV2 to TRBJ2-7, with D unclear. Sequenced: PBMCs. The receptor comes from a man younger than 40 in good health and CMV-seronegative. CDR3 protein: CASSSQTDYEQYF. The CDR3 DNA is TGTGCCAGCAGTAGCCAAACAGATTACGAGCAGTACTTC.